These 28 T cell receptor beta chains originate from one sample sequenced in a study of Ad26.COV2.S vaccination and SARS-CoV-2 variants. The data were produced by immunoSEQ multiplex PCR, yet TCRdb's version contains in-frame clones alone and is incomplete. The table has a few hundred thousand clones, approximately 89% seen once. Treatment indicated: some 20 received Ad26.COV2.S at low or high dose, single or two shots; five or six received placebo; per-sample allocation not given. Specimen acquisition occurred on day 63 following the initial vaccine or placebo injection. Specimen: peripheral blood, collected in a trial of Ad26.COV2.S vaccine versus placebo. These TCRs come from a person between 18 and 59 years old who received the Ad26.COV2.S COVID-19 vaccine or a placebo.

The chain couples TRBV3-1 (or the pseudogene TRBV3-2) to TRBJ2-2, with TRBD1 identical over 9 bases. Looked up from germline, CDR1 is LGHDT and CDR2 is YNNKEL (reference sequence). This CDR3 region has 14 residues. The trim removed 3 bases at V and 7 bases at J, leaving 3 bases unmatched. As DNA, the CDR3 is TGTGCCAGCAGCCACCGACAGGGGGACGGGGAGCTGTTTTTT. Protein product: CASSHRQGDGELFF.

V is TRBV9 and J is TRBJ2-1, with D hard to call. The V gene's germline CDR1 is SGDLS and CDR2 YYNGEE. This CDR3 spans 15 amino acids. V lost 0 bases and J lost 5, with 12 bases in between. The CDR3 region has the DNA TGTGCCAGCAGCGTAGCTGGGCAGTGGGACAATGAGCAGTTCTTC. Protein: CASSVAGQWDNEQFF.

The chain recombines TRBV6-2 or TRBV6-3 with TRBJ1-6, with D possibly TRBD1 on 5 matching bases. The CDR3 totals 15 residues. Germline V CDR1 and CDR2: MNHEY, SVGEGT. Trimming removed 2 bases at V and 7 bases at J, with 12 bases between. CDR3 DNA: TGTGCCAGCAGTTACCCGGCCTGGGGGAATTCACCCCTCCACTTT. Its translation is CASSYPAWGNSPLHF.

The chain employs TRBV14 and TRBJ2-1; the D is unclear. The V end lost 2 bases, the J end lost 3 bases, and 8 bases lay between the germline ends. Germline V CDR1 and CDR2: SGHDN, FVKESK. The CDR3 covers 14 residues. CDR3 nucleotides: TGTGCCAGCAGCCAATCGAAGGGCTACAATGAGCAGTTCTTC. Translated: CASSQSKGYNEQFF.

In the case of this clone: At one end the junction does not follow the germline gene, possibly because of a read error. The chain is built from TRBV30 and TRBJ1-4; D ambiguous. The CDR3 has 17 amino acids. Germline V CDR1 and CDR2: GTSNPN, SVGIG (reference sequence). The CDR3 nucleotides read TGTGTCTGGAGTAGCGGACGGCAATCTCCAACTAATGAAAAGCTGTTTTTT. Its translation is CVWSSGRQSPTNEKLFF.

The V and J genes are TRBV10-3 and TRBJ2-7; D remains ambiguous. Germline V gene data show CDR1 as ENHRY and CDR2 as SYGVKD. The CDR3 has 10 residues. The ends were cut back, 10 bases at V and 4 bases at J, with 8 bases in the middle. The CDR3 DNA reads TGTGCCACCGGGCGATACGAGCAGTACTTC. This translates into CATGRYEQYF.

The chain joins TRBV6-5 to TRBJ1-3; D is unclear. The germline V and J ends were trimmed by 2 bases and 2 bases, with 7 bases remaining between them. The CDR3 contains 14 residues. CDR1 MNHEY and CDR2 SVGAGI come from the germline V gene. The CDR3 sequence: CASSYGSAGNTIYF. The CDR3, as DNA: TGTGCCAGCAGTTACGGGTCGGCTGGAAACACCATATATTTT.

The chain recombines TRBV12-3 or TRBV12-4 with TRBJ1-1, with D possibly matching TRBD1 (5 bases). V shed 6 bases and J shed 1 base, with 9 bases lying between them. The CDR3 has 13 amino acids. CDR3 bases: TGTGCCAGCAGACCCAGGGAGAACACTGAAGCTTTCTTT. Its protein product is CASRPRENTEAFF.

The chain links TRBV3-1 (or the pseudogene TRBV3-2) to TRBJ1-6; D gene ambiguous. This CDR3 region has 13 residues. Trimming shortened V by 9 bases and J by 10 bases, and 16 bases separated the two germline ends. Germline V gene lookup returns CDR1 LGHDT and CDR2 YNNKEL (reference sequence). CDR3 amino acids: CASKEGFGSPLHF. The CDR3 DNA follows: TGTGCCAGTAAGGAGGGCTTCGGATCACCCCTCCACTTT.

The chain is built from TRBV5-1 and TRBJ1-1; the D gene is possibly TRBD1 (5 bases). V dropped 3 bases and J dropped 4 bases, with 19 bases sitting between them. Germline CDR1 SGHRS, CDR2 YFSETQ. CDR3 length equals 16 residues. The CDR3 DNA follows: TGCGCCAGCAGCTCGGGGATCCGGGACCGAGTCACTGAAGCTTTCTTT. Its translation is CASSSGIRDRVTEAFF.

The genes are TRBV6-5 and TRBJ1-2, with D unclear. The CDR3 runs 15 residues. Trimming took 8 bases from V and 2 from J, leaving 18 bases between them. Germline V gene lookup returns CDR1 MNHEY and CDR2 SVGAGI. Written as DNA, the CDR3 is TGTGCCAGCCACAGACTGAACCCCGAGAACTATGGCTACACCTTC. As protein: CASHRLNPENYGYTF.

V and J are TRBV10-3 and TRBJ1-2; D is possibly TRBD1 (5 bases). Germline V gives CDR1 ENHRY, CDR2 SYGVKD. The germline V and J ends were trimmed by 5 bases and 10 bases, with 14 bases remaining between them. The CDR3 contains 12 residues. CDR3 sequence (DNA): TGTGCCATCAGTCGGACCAGGGAGGACTACACCTTC. Protein sequence: CAISRTREDYTF.

This clone was picked up a small number of times. J is TRBJ1-6 and V is TRBV6-5; TRBD1 agrees at 9 bases. CDR1 MNHEY and CDR2 SVGAGI come from the germline V gene. The CDR3 runs to 14 residues. J lost 10 bases, V lost 5 bases, and 6 bases had no gene match. The chain's CDR3 is CASSLTGGRSPLHF. The CDR3 DNA follows: TGTGCCAGCAGTCTGACAGGGGGACGGTCACCCCTCCACTTT.

The V call is TRBV6-1, the J call TRBJ1-2, with D uncertain. V shed 0 bases and J shed 4 bases, with 12 bases lying between them. This CDR3 spans 15 amino acids. CDR1 is MNHNS, CDR2 SASEGT, per germline. Here the CDR3 reads CASSEALPQTYGYTF. The CDR3 bases are TGTGCCAGCAGTGAAGCGCTCCCCCAGACCTATGGCTACACCTTC.

The chain carries TRBV5-1 and TRBJ2-7, with 8 positions matching TRBD2. Germline CDR1 SGHRS, CDR2 YFSETQ. V shed 0 bases and J 3 bases; nucleotides not matched to a gene: 2. The CDR3 consists of 14 residues. The CDR3, as DNA: TGCGCCAGCAGCTTGGTAAGCGGGAGCTACGAGCAGTACTTC. Protein sequence: CASSLVSGSYEQYF.

This clone was observed once. The chain couples TRBV5-4 to TRBJ1-2; 9 bases align to TRBD1. V trimming: 0 bases; J trimming: 7 bases; junction bases outside the gene matches: 7. Germline-derived CDR1 and CDR2 are SGHNT and YYREEE (reference sequence). This CDR3 has 15 residues. The CDR3 loop reads CASSLAGTGSGGYTF. In DNA form, the CDR3 reads TGTGCCAGCAGCTTGGCAGGGACAGGGTCGGGTGGCTACACCTTC.

The chain carries TRBV7-8 and TRBJ2-7; no firm D call. The CDR3 is 12 amino acids. The germline gives CDR1 SGHVS, CDR2 FQNEAQ. V lost 5 bases to trimming and J lost 4 bases, with 9 bases between them. The CDR3 is CASSLTTYEQYF. The CDR3 DNA follows: TGTGCCAGCAGCCTTACCACTTACGAGCAGTACTTC.

The genes are TRBV27 and TRBJ2-3; possibly TRBD1 or TRBD2 for D (6 bases each). CDR3 length: 16 amino acids. Trimming took off 5 bases at V and 2 bases at J, with 17 bases between the two ends. Germline V gives CDR1 MNHEY, CDR2 SMNVEV (reference sequence). The CDR3 nucleotides read TGTGCCAGCAGTCTCCTTTGGGGGGCTACCACAGATACGCAGTATTTT. Protein: CASSLLWGATTDTQYF.

This rearrangement joins TRBV9 to TRBJ2-3; TRBD2 is a possible D gene (5 bases). The germline CDR1 and CDR2 sequences are SGDLS and YYNGEE. The CDR3 contains 15 residues. V was clipped by 2 bases and J by 6 bases, with 16 bases between them. The CDR3, as DNA: TGTGCCAGCAGCGTTGAGGGCCACGGATTGGATACGCAGTATTTT. The encoded protein is CASSVEGHGLDTQYF.

The CDR3 is CASSLERSINEQFF. The CDR3, as DNA: TGTGCCAGCAGCTTAGAACGAAGTATAAATGAGCAGTTCTTC. The V call is TRBV7-2, the J call TRBJ2-1, with no clear D. CDR1 and CDR2 (germline): SGHTA, FQGNSA. The V and J ends lost 1 base and 7 bases respectively, with 11 bases between them. There are 14 residues in the CDR3.

The V call is TRBV19, the J call TRBJ1-5; D remains unclear. The CDR3 runs to 13 residues. The germline V and J ends were trimmed by 5 bases and 3 bases, with 8 bases remaining between them. In germline, CDR1 is LNHDA, CDR2 SQIVND (reference sequence). This chain's CDR3 is CASSAEHNQPQHF. CDR3 nucleotides: TGTGCCAGTAGTGCCGAACACAATCAGCCCCAGCATTTT.

The chain uses TRBV7-9 and TRBJ2-6; D ambiguous. The CDR3 extends over 17 amino acids. Trimming pared 1 base from V and 0 bases from J, leaving 10 bases between. The V gene's germline CDR1 is SEHNR and CDR2 FQNEAQ (reference sequence). The CDR3 DNA is TGTGCCAGCAGCTTAGGGGTGTTGGGCTCTGGGGCCAACGTCCTGACTTTC. Residues: CASSLGVLGSGANVLTF.

V is TRBV2 and J is TRBJ1-1; possible D gene TRBD1, 5 bases. This CDR3 has 12 residues. The germline V and J ends were trimmed by 7 bases and 6 bases, with 12 bases remaining between them. Per the germline V gene, CDR1 is SNHLY and CDR2 is FYNNEI. The CDR3 coding sequence is TGTGCCAGCAACCTTAGACAGCCTGAAGCTTTCTTT. Residues: CASNLRQPEAFF.

The chain couples TRBV28 to TRBJ1-2; no reliable D call. Germline-derived CDR1 and CDR2 are MDHEN and SYDVKM. V lost 8 bases and J lost 4, with 8 bases in between. The CDR3 is made up of 11 amino acids. CDR3 loop: CASSAGYGYTF. Written as DNA, the CDR3 is TGTGCCAGCTCTGCCGGCTATGGCTACACCTTC.

The chain uses TRBV13 and TRBJ1-1; the D gene is possibly TRBD1 (5 bases). Germline V lookup: CDR1 PRHDT, CDR2 FYEKMQ (reference sequence). This CDR3 has 12 residues. V was trimmed by 5 bases and J by 7 bases, leaving 11 bases between them. The CDR3: CASSPRGGEAFF. Written as DNA, the CDR3 is TGTGCCAGCAGCCCCCGGGGGGGTGAAGCTTTCTTT.

This rearrangement joins TRBV6-2 or TRBV6-3 to TRBJ2-2, with D hard to call. V dropped 2 bases and J dropped 11 bases, with 9 bases sitting between them. Germline assignment: CDR1 MNHEY and CDR2 SVGEGT. The CDR3 contains 12 residues. The CDR3 region has the DNA TGTGCCAGCAGTTACCCGACCGATGAGCTGTTTTTT. It encodes CASSYPTDELFF.

V usage is TRBV27 and J usage is TRBJ1-6; 8 bases are shared with TRBD1. CDR1 and CDR2 (germline): MNHEY, SMNVEV (reference sequence). Trimming at V came to 1 base and at J to 4 bases, leaving 9 bases not matched to a gene. The CDR3 is 18 amino acids. The CDR3 DNA is TGTGCCAGCAGTTTATTTACCAGGGGGCTTGTTTATAATTCACCCCTCCACTTT. Encoded protein: CASSLFTRGLVYNSPLHF.

The V gene is TRBV10-2, the J gene TRBJ1-1; D is ambiguous. The CDR3 has 14 amino acids. Trimming took off 8 bases at V and 4 bases at J, with 17 bases between the two ends. CDR1 WSHSY and CDR2 SAAADI come from the germline V gene. The DNA of the CDR3 is TGCGCCAGCGGAGACCGGGCTAGGAGCACTGAAGCTTTCTTT. Amino acids: CASGDRARSTEAFF.